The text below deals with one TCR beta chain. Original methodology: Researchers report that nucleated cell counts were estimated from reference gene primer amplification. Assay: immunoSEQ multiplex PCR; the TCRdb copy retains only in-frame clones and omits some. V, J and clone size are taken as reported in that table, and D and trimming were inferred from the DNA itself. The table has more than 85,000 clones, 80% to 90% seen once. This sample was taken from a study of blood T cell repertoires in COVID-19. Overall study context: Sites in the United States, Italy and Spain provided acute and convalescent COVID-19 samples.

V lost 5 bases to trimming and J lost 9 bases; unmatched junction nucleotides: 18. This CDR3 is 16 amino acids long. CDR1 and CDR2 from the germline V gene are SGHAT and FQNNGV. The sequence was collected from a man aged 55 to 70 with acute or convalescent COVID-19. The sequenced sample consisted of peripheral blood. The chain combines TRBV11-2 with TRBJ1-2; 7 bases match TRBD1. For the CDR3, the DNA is TGTGCCAGCAGCCCGAGACAGGGTATTCGTCTTCAGAGCTACACCTTC. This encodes CASSPRQGIRLQSYTF. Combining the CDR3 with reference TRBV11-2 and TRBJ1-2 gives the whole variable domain EAGVAQSPRYKIIEKRQSVAFWCNPISGHATLYWYQQILGQGPKLLIQFQNNGVVDDSQLPKDRFSAERLKGVDSTLKIQPAKLEDSAVYLCASSPRQGIRLQSYTFGSGTRLTVV.